The 13 T cell receptor beta chains presented below share a single source sample, sequenced in a study of blood T cell repertoires in COVID-19. The data were produced by immunoSEQ multiplex PCR, yet TCRdb's version contains in-frame clones alone and is incomplete. The sample carries 200,000 to 250,000 clones, 80% to 90% recorded once. Sequenced material: peripheral blood. The origin of the receptors is a woman of 80 years or more with active or convalescent COVID-19.

This clone has ten or more counts. The rearrangement joins TRBV28 to TRBJ1-3; TRBD1 matches at 9 bases. The CDR3 runs 15 residues. With 6 bases clipped from V and 3 bases from J, the junction kept 6 bases outside the gene matches. The V gene's germline CDR1 is MDHEN and CDR2 SYDVKM. This CDR3 reads CASRSGQGIGNTIYF. CDR3 sequence (DNA): TGTGCCAGCAGATCGGGACAGGGTATTGGAAACACCATATATTTT. The complete variable domain, with remaining parts taken from reference TRBV28 and TRBJ1-3, reads DVKVTQSSRYLVKRTGEKVFLECVQDMDHENMFWYRQDPGLGLRLIYFSYDVKMKEKGDIPEGYSVSREKKERFSLILESASTNQTSMYLCASRSGQGIGNTIYFGEGSWLTVV.

This chain links TRBV7-2 with TRBJ2-7, with 16 bases lining up with TRBD2. Looked up from germline, CDR1 is SGHTA and CDR2 is FQGNSA. J was trimmed by 6 bases and V by 5 bases; bases with no gene match: 7. The CDR3 consists of 16 residues. CDR3 in amino acids: CASSRGLAGGQVEQYF. CDR3 nucleotides: TGTGCCAGCAGCCGGGGACTAGCGGGAGGGCAGGTCGAGCAGTACTTC.

Comment on this clone: Other DNA variants within this sample encode the same CDR3. This chain links TRBV18 with TRBJ2-2; D gene uncertain. From germline, CDR1 is KGHSH and CDR2 LQKENI. Trimming took 3 bases from V and 5 from J, leaving 4 bases between them. The CDR3 is 12 amino acids. This chain's CDR3 is CASSPRTGELFF. In DNA form, the CDR3 reads TGTGCCAGCTCACCCAGAACCGGGGAGCTGTTTTTT.

This clone is a singleton in its sample. This rearrangement joins TRBV5-6 to TRBJ1-1; perhaps TRBD1 as D (5 bases). The CDR3 consists of 16 residues. Trimming stripped 1 base from V and 3 bases from J, with 16 bases between. The germline CDR1 and CDR2 sequences are SGHDT and YYEEEE. DNA of the CDR3: TGTGCCAGCAGCTTGCGTCAGGGAGGAGGGGACACTGAAGCTTTCTTT. This translates into CASSLRQGGGDTEAFF.

This clone was observed a handful of times. The CDR3 region has the DNA TGTGCCAGTCAATCCCAGCGCGGTGAAAAACTGTTTTTT. It translates to CASQSQRGEKLFF. The rearrangement joins TRBV5-4 to TRBJ1-4, with D unclear. The CDR3 is 13 residues long. Germline assignment: CDR1 SGHNT and CDR2 YYREEE (reference sequence). Trimming removed 8 bases from V and 7 bases from J, with 15 bases in between.

In its sample, this clone was seen a few times. The genes are TRBV5-6 and TRBJ1-5, with TRBD1 as a possible D gene (6 bases). The CDR3 runs 15 residues. Trimming cost V 1 base and J 1 base, with 9 bases left between them. From germline, CDR1 is SGHDT and CDR2 YYEEEE. The CDR3 DNA reads TGTGCCAGCAGCTTGCAGGGGAAAAGCAATCAGCCCCAGCATTTT. It is translated as CASSLQGKSNQPQHF.

CDR3 DNA: TGTGCCAGCAGCAAGAGCCAGGGGACTGAAGCTTTCTTT. Translating gives CASSKSQGTEAFF. V gene TRBV9 combines with J gene TRBJ1-1; the D gene is possibly TRBD1 (6 bases). With 4 bases removed from V and 5 bases from J, the gap between germline ends came to 12 bases. Germline CDR1 is SGDLS and CDR2 is YYNGEE. The CDR3 length is 13 residues. The full variable domain, rest sourced from reference TRBV9 and TRBJ1-1, is DSGVTQTPKHLITATGQRVTLRCSPRSGDLSVYWYQQSLDQGLQFLIQYYNGEERAKGNILERFSAQQFPDLHSELNLSSLELGDSALYFCASSKSQGTEAFFGQGTRLTVV.

The chain uses TRBV3-1 (or the pseudogene TRBV3-2) and TRBJ1-1; 9 bases align to TRBD1. The V and J ends lost 1 base and 5 bases, in that order; junction bases with no gene match: 2. The V gene's germline CDR1 is LGHDT and CDR2 YNNKEL (reference sequence). The CDR3 loop spans 14 amino acids. The CDR3, as DNA: TGTGCCAGCAGCCAAGGGACAGGGGTTACTGAAGCTTTCTTT. This codes for CASSQGTGVTEAFF.

The chain recombines TRBV5-4 with TRBJ2-3, with D possibly TRBD1 on 6 matching bases. The CDR3 is made up of 15 amino acids. Per the germline V gene, CDR1 is SGHNT and CDR2 is YYREEE (reference sequence). V was clipped by 2 bases and J by 3 bases, with 13 bases between them. The CDR3 DNA sequence: TGTGCCAGCAGCTTAGGGGGAGAGGGGACAGATACGCAGTATTTT. Protein product: CASSLGGEGTDTQYF.

In its sample, this clone was seen many times. V gene TRBV6-6 combines with J gene TRBJ2-3; a weak D match, TRBD2 (5 bases). This CDR3 has 16 residues. Germline loops: CDR1 MNHNY, CDR2 SVGAGI (reference sequence). V was shortened by 2 bases and J by 3 bases, with 15 bases between the two germline ends. The CDR3 region is CASSYPALEATDTQYF. The CDR3 DNA reads TGTGCCAGCAGTTACCCCGCCCTGGAGGCGACAGATACGCAGTATTTT.

The J gene is TRBJ2-2, the V gene TRBV7-3; D is ambiguous. The CDR3 is 14 amino acids. CDR1 SGHTA and CDR2 FQGTGA come from the germline V gene. V dropped 5 bases and J dropped 2 bases, with 9 bases sitting between them. CDR3 DNA sequence: TGTGCCAGCAGCCCCAACTTCAACACCGGGGAGCTGTTTTTT. Translation gives CASSPNFNTGELFF.

V gene TRBV18 combines with J gene TRBJ2-3; D is possibly TRBD1 (6 bases). Trimming pared 2 bases from V and 2 bases from J, leaving 11 bases between. This CDR3 spans 15 amino acids. The germline CDR1 and CDR2 sequences are KGHSH and LQKENI. The CDR3 sequence: CASSPNRDNTDTQYF. As DNA, the CDR3 is TGTGCCAGCTCACCAAACCGGGACAACACAGATACGCAGTATTTT.

The chain is built from TRBV5-1 and TRBJ2-7, with TRBD2 identical over 7 bases. J was trimmed by 8 bases and V by 4 bases; bases with no gene match: 12. CDR3 length: 14 residues. Germline values: CDR1 SGHRS, CDR2 YFSETQ. The CDR3 loop is CASSPGGGGSKQYF. The CDR3 DNA reads as TGCGCCAGCAGCCCGGGGGGTGGCGGGTCGAAGCAGTACTTC.